This T cell receptor beta chain was recovered during a study of blood T cell repertoires in COVID-19. Study-wide background: Whether acute or convalescent, the COVID-19 samples came from the United States, Italy and Spain. From T cells, B-cell-depleted T cells, or PBMCs came the material, which was cDNA or gDNA.

This CDR3 region has 14 residues. Germline assignment: CDR1 SGHVS and CDR2 FQNEAQ. The V segment lost 3 bases and the J segment 2 bases; nucleotides outside the gene matches: 4. Original handling: Amplified reference gene primers provided the basis for estimating nucleated cell counts. This table comes from immunoSEQ multiplex PCR, and its TCRdb copy is limited to in-frame clones, with some not included. V and J calls plus clone size are reproduced from that table; the DNA served to infer D and trimming. This sample has about 34,000 clones, with more than 70% found just once. This sequence was found in a human donor in a cohort sampled during active COVID-19. The material sequenced was peripheral blood. The V gene is TRBV7-8, the J gene TRBJ2-7; 7 bases map to TRBD1. The DNA of the CDR3 is TGTGCCAGCAGCTTTACAGGGGTGGCCTACGAGCAGTACTTC. Amino acid sequence: CASSFTGVAYEQYF.